Listed below are T cell receptor beta chains from one sample, sequenced in a study of identical twins. In TCRdb, the 5' RACE reads were re-called with MiXCR into one record per CDR3 protein. The table has 1.5 million to 2 million distinct CDR3 sequences, more than 30% seen once. Input material: cord blood. The receptors here all came from a newborn girl in good health. Both conserved end residues are part of each CDR3. The order of the fields is clone size, V gene, D gene, J gene, CDR3 DNA, CDR3 protein. D genes are given only for firm matches. Not every row has a clone size; where given, it reads once, few, many or a size class.

>-|TRBV7-6|-|TRBJ1-1
TGTGCCAGCAGCTTGGGGATTCTGAGGGGGAACACTGAAGCTTTCTTT
CASSLGILRGNTEAFF
>-|TRBV20-1|-|TRBJ1-2
TGCAGTGCTAGACGGGGGCCGGTTCATGGCTACACCTTC
CSARRGPVHGYTF
>-|TRBV29-1|-|TRBJ2-1
TGCAGCGTTGACGGGGGACAGCTAGGTAATGAGCAGTTCTTC
CSVDGGQLGNEQFF
>-|TRBV6-6|-|TRBJ1-5
TGTGCCAGCAGTTACGGGGCCCGGGCCCAGCATTTT
CASSYGARAQHF
>-|TRBV6-6|TRBD1|TRBJ1-5
TGTGCCAGCAGTTACCTCACAGGGGTGGCCAATCAGCCCCAGCATTTT
CASSYLTGVANQPQHF
>many|TRBV18|TRBD2|TRBJ2-3
TGTGCCAGCTCACCACGGACTAGCGGGAGAGATACGCAGTATTTT
CASSPRTSGRDTQYF
>few|TRBV12-3/TRBV12-4|TRBD1|TRBJ2-7
TGTGCCAGCAGGCTTAGGACAGGTCCCACCTACGAGCAGTACTTC
CASRLRTGPTYEQYF
>-|TRBV5-1|TRBD2|TRBJ2-5
TGCGCCACCAGACTAGCGGTTAAAGGGACCCAGTACTTC
CATRLAVKGTQYF
>-|TRBV20-1|-|TRBJ1-2
TGCAGTGCCGAAAGCCGGGACTTAAACTATGGCTACACCTTC
CSAESRDLNYGYTF
>-|TRBV4-2|TRBD1|TRBJ1-5
TGTGCCAGCAGCCAGGGGACAGTCCGCAATCAGCCCCAGCATTTT
CASSQGTVRNQPQHF
>few|TRBV2|-|TRBJ1-4
TGTGCCAGCAGTGCTCAGGGCTTGAATGAAAAACTGTTTTTT
CASSAQGLNEKLFF
>once|TRBV5-1|-|TRBJ1-1
TGCGCCAGCAGCTTGCCGAACACTGAAGCTTCCTTT
CASSLPNTEASF
>few|TRBV12-3/TRBV12-4|-|TRBJ2-7
TGTGCCAGCAGTTCCCGGGCCGGACAGACTAGCTCCTACGAGCAGTACTTC
CASSSRAGQTSSYEQYF
>-|TRBV27|TRBD1|TRBJ2-4
TGTGCCAACAGTTTAGGCAGGGGGCTCAACATTCAGTACTTC
CANSLGRGLNIQYF
>-|TRBV20-1|TRBD2|TRBJ2-7
TGCAGTGCCGACAGACTAGCGGGAAGCTACGAGCAGTACTTC
CSADRLAGSYEQYF
>few|TRBV20-1|TRBD2|TRBJ2-4
TGCAGTGCTAGGCCGGGACTAGCGGGAAATGTGGACCGACCCAAAAACATTCAGTACTTC
CSARPGLAGNVDRPKNIQYF
>-|TRBV18|-|TRBJ1-2
TGTGCCAGCTCGGGATTGCAGGAGGCCGCCCGAGTAAGCTATGGCTACACCTTC
CASSGLQEAARVSYGYTF
>-|TRBV7-9|-|TRBJ2-7
TGTGCCAGCAGCTCCTCCGGGACGGGGAGCTCCTACGAGCAGTACTTC
CASSSSGTGSSYEQYF
>few|TRBV5-1|-|TRBJ1-1
TGCGCCAGCAGCTTGCCCACAACACACACTGAAGCTTTCTTT
CASSLPTTHTEAFF
>few|TRBV29-1|-|TRBJ2-7
TGCAGCGTTAAGGGGGGAGCGGGCCCCTACGAGCAGTACTTC
CSVKGGAGPYEQYF
>few|TRBV20-1|-|TRBJ2-3
TGCAGTGCTAGCTCGCCCCCCACAGATACGCAGTATTTT
CSASSPPTDTQYF
>few|TRBV20-1|TRBD2|TRBJ2-7
TGCAGTGCTAGCGCGGGACTAGCTCTGTACGAGCAGTACTTC
CSASAGLALYEQYF
>-|TRBV4-1|-|TRBJ2-1
TGCGCCAGCAGCCAATACCCCGTTTCGGGGAACAATGAGCAGTTCTTC
CASSQYPVSGNNEQFF
>-|TRBV7-9|-|TRBJ2-4
TGTGCCAGCAGCTTAATGTATGGGCTCCAAGCCAAAAACATTCAGTACTTC
CASSLMYGLQAKNIQYF
>-|TRBV12-3/TRBV12-4|TRBD1|TRBJ1-5
TGTGCCAGCAGTTTGAGAGGGACAGGTTTTCAGCCCCAGCATTTT
CASSLRGTGFQPQHF
>few|TRBV7-2|-|TRBJ2-5
TGTGCCAGCAGCTTGGTATTTTGGGCCCAGTACTTC
CASSLVFWAQYF
>-|TRBV12-3/TRBV12-4|-|TRBJ1-5
TGTGCCAGCAGTCCCGCAACAGAGAGCAATCAGCTCCAGCATTTT
CASSPATESNQLQHF
>-|TRBV27|-|TRBJ2-1
TGTGCCAGCAGTTTAGGGGAGTACGGCTACAATGAGCAGTTCTTC
CASSLGEYGYNEQFF
>-|TRBV20-1|TRBD2|TRBJ2-1
TGCAGTGCTCCAGTAGCGGGAGTCTCCCACAATGAGCAGTTCTTC
CSAPVAGVSHNEQFF
>-|TRBV12-3/TRBV12-4|-|TRBJ1-2
TGTGCCAGCAGTCCCGTTGTAGGGAACTATGGCTACACCTTC
CASSPVVGNYGYTF
>-|TRBV28|TRBD2|TRBJ2-1
TGTGCCAGCAGTTTAACGACTAGCGGGAGGGCCTACAATGAGCAGTTCTTC
CASSLTTSGRAYNEQFF
>many|TRBV3-1|TRBD2|TRBJ2-1
TGTGCCAGCAGCCAACTAGCGGGGGGCAACAATGAGCAGTTCTTC
CASSQLAGGNNEQFF
>-|TRBV20-1|TRBD1|TRBJ1-5
TGCAGTGCTAGAGTAGGGACAGGGGGGAGTCAGCCCCAGCATTTT
CSARVGTGGSQPQHF
>-|TRBV5-1|TRBD1|TRBJ2-3
TGCGCCAGCAGCTCCGAGACGACAGGGGGCACAGATACGCAGTATTTT
CASSSETTGGTDTQYF
>-|TRBV27|TRBD2|TRBJ2-3
TGTGCCAGCAGTTTTTATGTAGCGGGGTCCCGCACAGATACGCAGTATTTT
CASSFYVAGSRTDTQYF
>-|TRBV7-7|TRBD2|TRBJ2-7
TGTGCTAGCAGCCCGGGAGGGCGTAATGAGCAGTACTTC
CASSPGGRNEQYF
>-|TRBV14|-|TRBJ1-2
TGTGCCAGCAGCCACCGACCCTCAAATGGCTACACCTTC
CASSHRPSNGYTF
>-|TRBV28|TRBD2|TRBJ2-7
TGTGCCAGCAGCAGGGTAGCGGGGCTCTCCTACAATGAGCAGTACTTC
CASSRVAGLSYNEQYF
>few|TRBV25-1|-|TRBJ2-7
TGTGCCAGCAGTCCACCCCGAGTCCTCGAGCAGTACTTC
CASSPPRVLEQYF